Below are 11 T cell receptor beta chains sequenced from a single sample in a study of Ad26.COV2.S vaccination and SARS-CoV-2 variants. Profiled with immunoSEQ multiplex PCR; TCRdb holds only in-frame clones, not every one. The sample has 430,000 or so clones; over 75% are singletons. The treatment is: about 20 received Ad26.COV2.S at low or high dose, single or two shots; roughly five received placebo; per-sample allocation not given. Sample collection was performed on day 63 after the first vaccine or placebo injection. The specimen was peripheral blood, collected in a trial of Ad26.COV2.S vaccine versus placebo. The receptors were gathered from a person aged 18-65 years who received the Ad26.COV2.S COVID-19 vaccine or a placebo.

This clone appeared a few times. The chain carries TRBV5-4 and TRBJ1-2; TRBD1 aligns across 10 bases. V trimming: 1 base; J trimming: 7 bases; junction bases outside the gene matches: 1. CDR1 and CDR2 from the germline V gene are SGHNT and YYREEE (reference sequence). This CDR3 spans 13 amino acids. The CDR3 here is CASSLRTGGGYTF. CDR3 coding DNA: TGTGCCAGCAGCTTGAGGACAGGGGGTGGCTACACCTTC.

This chain uses TRBV6-2 or TRBV6-3 with TRBJ2-1; D unclear. The germline V gene encodes CDR1 MNHEY and CDR2 SVGEGT. Trimming removed 2 bases at V and 1 base at J, with 3 bases between. CDR3 size: 13 residues. The CDR3 sequence: CASSYRSYNEQFF. The CDR3, as DNA: TGTGCCAGCAGTTACCGGTCCTACAATGAGCAGTTCTTC.

The chain uses TRBV4-3 and TRBJ2-2, with no clear D. The ends were cut back, 1 base at V and 1 base at J, with 7 bases in the middle. CDR1 is LGHNA and CDR2 is YSLEER in the germline V gene. The CDR3 runs 15 residues. DNA for the CDR3: TGCGCCAGCAGCCAAGTAACCAAGAACACCGGGGAGCTGTTTTTT. As protein: CASSQVTKNTGELFF.

The J gene is TRBJ1-5, the V gene TRBV18; D gene unclear. Per the germline V gene, CDR1 is KGHSH and CDR2 is LQKENI. The CDR3 has 13 residues. V was cut by 1 base and J by 4 bases, with 5 bases left in between. CDR3 bases: TGTGCCAGCTCACCACTAGAGAATCAGCCCCAGCATTTT. It translates to CASSPLENQPQHF.

The V call is TRBV29-1, the J call TRBJ1-1; TRBD1 might be the D (5 bases). V lost 5 bases, J lost 1 base, and 17 bases lay in between. Germline values: CDR1 SQVTM, CDR2 ANQGSEA. This CDR3 has 15 residues. CDR3 nucleotides: TGCAGCGTTCCTCTCAGACCTGGGGGGAACACTGAAGCTTTCTTT. It codes for CSVPLRPGGNTEAFF.

V usage is TRBV6-6 and J usage is TRBJ1-1; 10 bases are a match to TRBD1. CDR3 length: 16 residues. The germline CDR1 and CDR2 sequences are MNHNY and SVGAGI (reference sequence). After removal of 6 bases from V and 0 bases from J, the junction contained 7 bases not matched to a gene. The CDR3 nucleotides read TGTGCCAGCAGGCCATCGGGACAGGGGATGAACACTGAAGCTTTCTTT. It encodes CASRPSGQGMNTEAFF.

The chain employs TRBV6-2 or TRBV6-3 and TRBJ2-2; D is perhaps TRBD1 or TRBD2 (5 bases each). CDR3 length: 14 amino acids. Germline-derived CDR1 and CDR2 are MNHEY and SVGEGT. Deletions cut 2 bases from V and 4 bases from J, with 8 bases between. CDR3 DNA: TGTGCCAGCAGTTACCTCGGGACCACCGGGGAGCTGTTTTTT. This codes for CASSYLGTTGELFF.

The chain links TRBV5-5 to TRBJ1-5; D ambiguous. The CDR3 extends over 15 amino acids. V lost 2 bases to trimming and J lost 0 bases, with 9 bases between them. Germline-derived CDR1 and CDR2 are SGHKS and YYEKEE (reference sequence). The CDR3 coding sequence is TGTGCCAGCAGCTTTTACCAGAATAGCAATCAGCCCCAGCATTTT. Amino acids: CASSFYQNSNQPQHF.

The V and J genes are TRBV29-1 and TRBJ1-1; no reliable D call. Germline V lookup: CDR1 SQVTM, CDR2 ANQGSEA. The V end lost 5 bases, the J end lost 5 bases, and 18 bases lay between the germline ends. The CDR3 runs to 14 residues. The CDR3 DNA follows: TGCAGCGTTTTGGGTTCGAGAGGCGGGACTGAAGCTTTCTTT. It translates to CSVLGSRGGTEAFF.

The chain combines TRBV27 with TRBJ2-2, with 10 bases fitting TRBD2. CDR3 length equals 15 residues. J was trimmed by 7 bases and V by 5 bases; bases with no gene match: 7. CDR1 and CDR2 from the germline V gene are MNHEY and SMNVEV (reference sequence). Written as DNA, the CDR3 is TGTGCCAGCAGTGTCCTAGCGGGAGTTTTCGGGGAGCTGTTTTTT. The encoded protein is CASSVLAGVFGELFF.

The chain couples TRBV5-1 to TRBJ1-2; 11 bases match TRBD1. Germline values: CDR1 SGHRS, CDR2 YFSETQ. The J segment lost 5 bases and the V segment lost 4 bases, leaving 4 bases of the junction unmatched. This CDR3 is built from 14 residues. The DNA of the CDR3 is TGCGCCAGCAGCCCCCGGGACAGGGGGTATGGCTACACCTTC. This gives the protein CASSPRDRGYGYTF.